Below are 24 T cell receptor beta chains sequenced from a single sample in a study of human T cells and chemical hapten exposure. TCRdb reprocessed the RACE reads with MiXCR, giving one entry per CDR3 protein. The data hold about 48,000 distinct CDR3 sequences, with 9.9% observed a single time. Documented time point: patch test 3, about 24 weeks after DPC sensitization. As for treatment: therapeutic diphenylcyclopropenone sensitization with weekly scalp DPC. The material sequenced was whole blood, taken in connection with sensitization to the hapten diphenylcyclopropenone (DPC). The receptors here all came from a woman in her forties with alopecia areata. Some clones in this sample may be carry-over from other donors' samples.

This clonotype has a handful of counts. This chain uses TRBV18 with TRBJ1-1; maybe TRBD1 (5 bases). Germline V gene data show CDR1 as KGHSH and CDR2 as LQKENI. The CDR3 has 14 residues. V dropped 3 bases and J dropped 0 bases, with 8 bases sitting between them. The CDR3: CASSPQGLNTEAFF. The CDR3 DNA reads as TGTGCCAGCTCACCCCAGGGTTTGAACACTGAAGCTTTCTTT.

The chain links TRBV7-9 to TRBJ2-3, with a tentative D call TRBD1 (6 bases). V was pared by 3 bases and J by 13 bases, with 17 bases between. CDR3 size: 13 residues. Germline CDR1 is SEHNR and CDR2 is FQNEAQ (reference sequence). The CDR3 DNA reads TGTGCCAGCAGCTTTCTCCCGGGACACGTTAAGTATTTT. The encoded protein is CASSFLPGHVKYF.

This clonotype occurred many times. This chain joins TRBV13 and TRBJ2-7; no clear D. Trimming removed 5 bases at V and 5 bases at J, with 16 bases between. From germline, CDR1 is PRHDT and CDR2 FYEKMQ (reference sequence). The CDR3 extends over 14 amino acids. The CDR3 spells CASSTRALTHEQYF. The CDR3 coding sequence is TGTGCCAGCAGCACCCGGGCCCTGACCCACGAGCAGTACTTC.

V is TRBV5-1 and J is TRBJ2-4; a possible D gene is TRBD1 (7 bases). CDR3 size: 15 residues. Trimming took 0 bases from V and 8 from J, leaving 15 bases between them. Per the germline V gene, CDR1 is SGHRS and CDR2 is YFSETQ. The chain's CDR3 is CASSLAGGGIDIQYF. In DNA form, the CDR3 reads TGCGCCAGCAGCTTGGCCGGAGGGGGCATTGACATTCAGTACTTC. Based on the CDR3 plus reference TRBV5-1 and TRBJ2-4, the full variable domain is KAGVTQTPRYLIKTRGQQVTLSCSPISGHRSVSWYQQTPGQGLQFLFEYFSETQRNKGNFPGRFSGRQFSNSRSEMNVSTLELGDSALYLCASSLAGGGIDIQYFGAGTRLSVL.

This clonotype was counted many times. In nucleotides, the CDR3 is TGTGCCGGAGGGACAGGGGGCGAAGATACGCAGTATTTT. Amino acid sequence: CAGGTGGEDTQYF. V and J are TRBV12-3 or TRBV12-4 and TRBJ2-3; TRBD1 aligns across 12 bases. The trim removed 11 bases at V and 5 bases at J, leaving 5 bases unmatched. The CDR3 runs to 13 residues.

This clonotype has a handful of counts. The chain has TRBV20-1 and TRBJ1-5; 9 nucleotides match TRBD1. CDR1 and CDR2 from the germline V gene are DFQATT and SNEGSKA (reference sequence). With 1 base clipped from V and 7 bases from J, the junction kept 17 bases outside the gene matches. The CDR3 runs 18 residues. CDR3 nucleotide sequence: TGCAGTGCTAGAGCTAACCTACAGGGGGCGCGGGGAACGCAGCCCCAGCATTTT. Translated: CSARANLQGARGTQPQHF.

There are many counts of this clonotype. The rearrangement joins TRBV7-6 to TRBJ2-5; 11 bases agree with TRBD1. With V trimmed by 1 base and J by 5 bases, 9 bases remained unmatched. The V gene's germline CDR1 is SGHVS and CDR2 FNYEAQ. There are 17 residues in the CDR3. CDR3 DNA sequence: TGTGCCAGCAGCTTAGATTCCCGGACAGGGGGCGAGGAGACCCAGTACTTC. Amino acids: CASSLDSRTGGEETQYF.

This clonotype was seen more than once but under ten times. The rearrangement links TRBV7-3 to TRBJ2-1; D is undetermined. CDR1 SGHTA and CDR2 FQGTGA come from the germline V gene. Trimming pared 2 bases from V and 1 base from J, leaving 12 bases between. The CDR3 totals 16 residues. The CDR3 loop is CASSLGSRPSYNEQFF. CDR3 DNA: TGTGCCAGCAGCTTAGGTTCCCGGCCTTCCTACAATGAGCAGTTCTTC.

The rearrangement uses TRBV29-1 and TRBJ1-3, with 9 bases matching TRBD1. V shed 2 bases and J 2 bases; nucleotides not matched to a gene: 13. The CDR3 length is 18 residues. The V gene's germline CDR1 is SQVTM and CDR2 ANQGSEA. CDR3 bases: TGCAGCGTTGAATGGTCTCCAGGACAGGGGCTGCCTGGAAACACCATATATTTT. It is translated as CSVEWSPGQGLPGNTIYF.

Ten or more counts support this clonotype. The J gene is TRBJ2-7, the V gene TRBV5-1; 7 bases map to TRBD1. The CDR3 totals 14 residues. Germline V gives CDR1 SGHRS, CDR2 YFSETQ. V gave up 0 bases and J gave up 3 bases; unmatched junction bases: 3. For the CDR3, the DNA is TGCGCCAGCAGCTTGGCAGGACAGGACTACGAGCAGTACTTC. It encodes CASSLAGQDYEQYF.

This clonotype has ten or more counts. The chain has TRBV6-1 and TRBJ2-2; a possible D gene is TRBD1 (6 bases). Trimming left V 5 bases short and J 3 bases short, with 10 bases between. The CDR3 runs 14 residues. Germline assignment: CDR1 MNHNS and CDR2 SASEGT. This CDR3 reads CASSSYRDTGELFF. CDR3 bases: TGTGCCAGCAGTTCCTACAGGGACACCGGGGAGCTGTTTTTT.

Ten or more counts support this clonotype. The J gene is TRBJ2-1, the V gene TRBV4-3; D perhaps matches TRBD1 (6 bases). V lost 3 bases and J lost 2, with 11 bases in between. The CDR3 length is 15 residues. Germline CDR1 and CDR2: LGHNA and YSLEER. The chain's CDR3 is CASSHRDKAYNEQFF. Here the CDR3 DNA reads TGCGCCAGCAGCCACCGGGACAAAGCCTACAATGAGCAGTTCTTC.

This clonotype came up a few times. The chain has TRBV20-1 and TRBJ2-1; D call uncertain. Trimming shortened V by 0 bases and J by 7 bases, and 13 bases separated the two germline ends. CDR1 DFQATT and CDR2 SNEGSKA come from the germline V gene (reference sequence). CDR3 length: 14 residues. The CDR3, as DNA: TGCAGTGCTAGAGATCGCAACAAACCGAATGAGCAGTTCTTC. Translation gives CSARDRNKPNEQFF.

This clonotype was recorded many times. The V gene is TRBV5-4, the J gene TRBJ2-1; D remains ambiguous. CDR3 size: 12 residues. Trimming removed 4 bases from V and 7 bases from J, with 9 bases in between. Germline V gene lookup returns CDR1 SGHNT and CDR2 YYREEE (reference sequence). The CDR3 DNA follows: TGTGCCAGCAGCATCATGCCGAATGAGCAGTTCTTC. Its translation: CASSIMPNEQFF.

The rearrangement links TRBV11-2 to TRBJ2-5, with D possibly matching TRBD2 (7 bases). V lost 2 bases, J lost 2 bases, and 15 bases lay in between. The CDR3 is 16 residues long. Per germline, CDR1 SGHAT and CDR2 FQNNGV. The CDR3 loop reads CASSLREGQKQETQYF. Written as DNA, the CDR3 is TGTGCCAGCAGCTTAAGGGAGGGACAAAAACAAGAGACCCAGTACTTC.

In its sample, this clonotype was seen many times. The CDR3 nucleotides read TGTGCCAGCAGCCTAATTGATGCTTTGATTTCTGGGGCCAACGTCCTGACTTTC. This gives the protein CASSLIDALISGANVLTF. J is TRBJ2-6 and V is TRBV11-2; D remains unclear. The V end was cut by 5 bases, the J end by 1 base, with 18 bases between. The CDR3 has 18 amino acids. Germline V gene data show CDR1 as SGHAT and CDR2 as FQNNGV.

The chain couples TRBV18 to TRBJ1-1; unclear D gene. The CDR3 is 11 amino acids. V dropped 2 bases and J dropped 6 bases, with 4 bases sitting between them. Looked up from germline, CDR1 is KGHSH and CDR2 is LQKENI. CDR3 loop: CASSPGAEAFF. The CDR3 nucleotides read TGTGCCAGCTCACCAGGCGCTGAAGCTTTCTTT.

This clonotype was found many times. J is TRBJ1-5 and V is TRBV10-1; D not resolved. With 7 bases removed from V and 3 bases from J, the gap between germline ends came to 13 bases. The germline V gene has CDR1 WNHNN and CDR2 SYGVQD (reference sequence). CDR3 length equals 14 residues. CDR3: CASTTANLNQPQHF. In DNA, the CDR3 is TGCGCCAGCACAACGGCTAACCTCAATCAGCCCCAGCATTTT.

This clonotype has a handful of counts. The J gene is TRBJ2-1, the V gene TRBV11-3; D uncertain. This CDR3 is built from 12 residues. V was clipped by 3 bases and J by 6 bases, with 6 bases between them. In germline, CDR1 is SGHNT, CDR2 YENEEA. The CDR3 loop is CASSFRRNEQFF. The CDR3 nucleotides are TGTGCCAGCAGCTTCCGGCGCAATGAGCAGTTCTTC.

This chain uses TRBV4-2 with TRBJ1-3; D gene ambiguous. This CDR3 region has 16 residues. CDR1 is LGHNA and CDR2 is YNFKEQ in the germline V gene. Trimming shortened V by 0 bases and J by 3 bases, and 12 bases separated the two germline ends. The chain's CDR3 is CASSQDGAQLGNTIYF. Here the CDR3 DNA reads TGTGCCAGCAGCCAAGATGGTGCCCAACTTGGAAACACCATATATTTT.

This clonotype came up a few times. V usage is TRBV20-1 and J usage is TRBJ2-7; 11 bases map to TRBD1. Germline loops: CDR1 DFQATT, CDR2 SNEGSKA (reference sequence). This CDR3 comprises 14 residues. The V segment lost 4 bases and the J segment 3 bases; nucleotides outside the gene matches: 5. The CDR3 DNA follows: TGCAGTGCTAAACGGACAGGGGGCGACTACGAGCAGTACTTC. Amino acid sequence: CSAKRTGGDYEQYF.

The chain employs TRBV6-2 or TRBV6-3 and TRBJ1-3; no clear D. The CDR3 covers 15 residues. Germline CDR1 reads MNHEY; CDR2 reads SVGEGT. V lost 4 bases and J 3 bases, leaving 13 bases between the germline ends. The CDR3 here is CASSSIEGFGNTIYF. The CDR3 DNA follows: TGTGCCAGCAGTTCCATCGAAGGGTTTGGAAACACCATATATTTT.

This clonotype showed up many times. The chain combines TRBV20-1 with TRBJ2-1, with 12 bases fitting TRBD2. The CDR3 loop spans 18 amino acids. The germline V gene encodes CDR1 DFQATT and CDR2 SNEGSKA (reference sequence). The junction had 9 bases not matched to a gene; V was cut back by 2 bases and J by 1 base. The CDR3 loop reads CSARPGLAGRGSYNEQFF. The CDR3 coding sequence is TGCAGTGCTAGACCTGGACTAGCGGGACGAGGGTCCTACAATGAGCAGTTCTTC.

The J gene is TRBJ2-3, the V gene TRBV27, with a possible D match to TRBD1 (5 bases). This CDR3 region has 15 residues. Trimming left V 6 bases short and J 4 bases short, with 17 bases between. Germline V gives CDR1 MNHEY, CDR2 SMNVEV (reference sequence). The CDR3 sequence: CASSPAGRVADTQYF. The DNA for the CDR3 is TGTGCCAGCAGCCCAGCAGGCAGGGTGGCAGATACGCAGTATTTT.